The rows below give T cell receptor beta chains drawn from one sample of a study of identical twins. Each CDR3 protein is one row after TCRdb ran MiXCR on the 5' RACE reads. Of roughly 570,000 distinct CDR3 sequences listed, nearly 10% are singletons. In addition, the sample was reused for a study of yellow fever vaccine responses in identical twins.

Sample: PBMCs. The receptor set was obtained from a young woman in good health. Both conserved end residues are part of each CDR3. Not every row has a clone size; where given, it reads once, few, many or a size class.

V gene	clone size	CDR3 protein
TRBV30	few	CAWRTGTNTEAFF
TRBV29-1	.	CSVESGEPLHF
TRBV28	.	CASTDLRETQYF
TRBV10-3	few	CAISESRGREANTGELFF
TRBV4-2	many	CASSQDGQGLEKLFF
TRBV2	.	CASSGTSGGTGTDTQYF
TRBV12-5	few	CASGLVQGDEQFF
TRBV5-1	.	CASSPFAGPYNEQFF
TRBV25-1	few	CASSEYGRDYGYTF
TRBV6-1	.	CASRMDRAGEQYF
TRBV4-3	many	CASSQDPNSFYEQYF
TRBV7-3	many	CASSLFSWGDSKRGNEQFF
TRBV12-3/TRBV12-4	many	CASSLPTSRGTQYF
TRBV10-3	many	CAITSGQGQETQYF
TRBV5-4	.	CASSPAQGRSGANVLTF
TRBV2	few	CASSDPAGGPTDTQYF
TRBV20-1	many	CSARLLRGSEAFF
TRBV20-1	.	CSALSGRGGYNEQFF
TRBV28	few	CASSPRERYLPYEQYF
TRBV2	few	CASSPGLFQETQYF
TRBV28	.	CASSESFQMNTEAFF
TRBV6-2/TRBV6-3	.	CASSYITGTTVPYEQYF
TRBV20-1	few	CSARDVWTSGRLQETQYF
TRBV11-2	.	CASSLEGFTGSYNEQFF
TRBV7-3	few	CASSVFGTGELFF
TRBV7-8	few	CASSLGGGSSTDTQYF
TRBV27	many	CASSYTGREETQYF
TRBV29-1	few	CSVAGRETTTDTQYF
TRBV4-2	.	CASSQDPGGRFPGANVLTF
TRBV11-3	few	CASSPGTGNSGANVLTF
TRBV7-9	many	CASSLSRAAGKAFF
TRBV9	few	CASPDTYNSPLHF
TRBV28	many	CASSLFLATEQYF
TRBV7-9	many	CASSPRTSGGYNEQFF
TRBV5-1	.	CASSLRAGAVDEQYF
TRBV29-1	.	CSVGRGGYNEQFF
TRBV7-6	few	CASSPRVGGSTDTQYF
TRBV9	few	CASSVGTLSMVQNIQYF
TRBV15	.	CATSPGAEYEQYF
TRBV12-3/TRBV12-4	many	CASSAAQETQYF
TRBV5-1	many	CASSPGGNTGELFF
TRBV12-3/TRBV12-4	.	CASSLRLAIGLTDTQYF
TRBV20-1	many	CSARDLLGEGGSYEQYF
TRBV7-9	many	CASSLAGTSGYNEQFF
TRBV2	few	CASSLTVVGAKNIQYF
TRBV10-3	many	CAIKSGTVYNEQFF
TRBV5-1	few	CASSQAGTSGGSYNEQFF
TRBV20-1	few	CSARVGTNPSYEQYF